The 18 T cell receptor beta chains in this list originate from one sample, sequenced in a study of cytomegalovirus exposure and HLA in healthy donors (dated by TCRdb to between 2016 and 2019). Receptor amplification or capture employed the immunoSEQ multiplex PCR assay. The multiplex PCR relied on a mix of 60 forward primers for TCR Vbeta segments and 13 reverse primers for TCR Jbeta segments. Held by TCRdb, this immuneACCESS table contains in-frame sequences only and omits some clones. Under half of the omission traces to an unresolved V gene where checked; the cause of the rest is unknown. For this sample the table gives around 150,000 clones, of which approximately 80% were detected only once. Clones ranked in the top ten supply about 2.6% of the sample. Sequenced: PBMCs. These receptors came from a woman aged 40 to 50 in good health and CMV-seropositive.

V is TRBV6-1 and J is TRBJ2-5, with 7 positions matching TRBD1. The CDR3 is 14 residues long. After removal of 4 bases from V and 2 bases from J, the junction contained 4 bases not matched to a gene. Germline values: CDR1 MNHNS, CDR2 SASEGT. The CDR3 DNA is TGTGCCAGCAGTGGAGACAGGGTACAAGAGACCCAGTACTTC. It is translated as CASSGDRVQETQYF.

The V call is TRBV6-5, the J call TRBJ1-1, with D maybe TRBD1 (6 bases). The V gene lost 4 bases and the J gene lost 10 bases, with 16 bases spanning the gap. CDR1 is MNHEY and CDR2 is SVGAGI in the germline V gene. This CDR3 is built from 13 residues. CDR3 nucleotides: TGTGCCAGCAGTTCAACAGGGCACTCGGTAGCTTTCTTT. It codes for CASSSTGHSVAFF.

This clone was detected once. CDR3 region: CASSSRPGQGSTQTYEQYF. The CDR3 bases are TGTGCCAGCAGCTCCCGCCCGGGACAGGGGTCAACCCAAACCTACGAGCAGTACTTC. The chain uses TRBV7-9 and TRBJ2-7; 10 nucleotides agree with TRBD1. The J segment lost 2 bases and the V segment lost 4 bases, leaving 17 bases of the junction unmatched. CDR1 is SEHNR and CDR2 is FQNEAQ in the germline V gene (reference sequence). The CDR3 is 19 residues long.

CDR3 coding DNA: TGTGCCAGCACCGTACAGGGGGCGAACACTGAAGCTTTCTTT. Translating it yields CASTVQGANTEAFF. This chain uses TRBV7-9 with TRBJ1-1; 9 nucleotides line up with TRBD1. With V trimmed by 7 bases and J by 1 base, 4 bases remained unmatched. CDR3 length equals 14 residues. CDR1 and CDR2 (germline): SEHNR, FQNEAQ (reference sequence).

CDR3 DNA: TGTGCCAGCAGTGACTCGACTAGCGGGGGGGCAGATACGCAGTATTTT. Its protein is CASSDSTSGGADTQYF. The V call is TRBV6-4, the J call TRBJ2-3; 14 bases agree with TRBD2. The CDR3 extends over 16 amino acids. Germline assignment: CDR1 MRHNA and CDR2 SNTAGT. The ends lost 0 bases at V and 4 bases at J; junction bases unmatched: 0.

This rearrangement joins TRBV6-6 to TRBJ2-1; TRBD2 matches 11 bases. CDR3 length: 15 amino acids. J was trimmed by 3 bases and V by 6 bases; bases with no gene match: 4. CDR1 is MNHNY, CDR2 SVGAGI, per germline (reference sequence). CDR3 residues: CASSIAGGFYNEQFF. The CDR3 DNA follows: TGTGCCAGCAGCATAGCGGGGGGGTTCTACAATGAGCAGTTCTTC.

J is TRBJ1-2 and V is TRBV30; D not certain. Germline V gene data show CDR1 as GTSNPN and CDR2 as SVGIG (reference sequence). CDR3 size: 11 residues. V was pared by 0 bases and J by 4 bases, with 3 bases between. The CDR3 reads CAWSVLYGYTF. CDR3 sequence (DNA): TGTGCCTGGAGTGTACTCTATGGCTACACCTTC.

This clone was counted only a few times. The gene calls are TRBV9 and TRBJ2-4; 7 nucleotides agree with TRBD1. The trim removed 0 bases at V and 6 bases at J, leaving 6 bases unmatched. This CDR3 is 15 amino acids long. CDR1 is SGDLS and CDR2 is YYNGEE in the germline V gene. CDR3: CASSVGDSWGNIQYF. In DNA form, the CDR3 reads TGTGCCAGCAGCGTAGGGGACAGCTGGGGAAACATTCAGTACTTC. The whole variable domain, filled in from reference TRBV9 and TRBJ2-4, reads DSGVTQTPKHLITATGQRVTLRCSPRSGDLSVYWYQQSLDQGLQFLIQYYNGEERAKGNILERFSAQQFPDLHSELNLSSLELGDSALYFCASSVGDSWGNIQYFGAGTRLSVL.

The chain recombines TRBV5-4 with TRBJ1-1; TRBD1 matches at 12 bases. The junction had 13 bases not matched to a gene; V was cut back by 0 bases and J by 4 bases. The CDR3 is 19 residues long. CDR1 and CDR2 (germline): SGHNT, YYREEE (reference sequence). This CDR3 is CASSLARMGTGGASTEAFF. CDR3 coding DNA: TGTGCCAGCAGCTTGGCCAGGATGGGGACAGGGGGCGCGAGCACTGAAGCTTTCTTT.

The V call is TRBV11-2, the J call TRBJ2-1; 11 bases match TRBD2. The CDR3 sequence is 16 residues long. The germline V gene encodes CDR1 SGHAT and CDR2 FQNNGV. Trimming at V came to 5 bases and at J to 9 bases, leaving 12 bases not matched to a gene. The CDR3, as DNA: TGTGCCAGCAGCCGCAAGCGGGGACTAGCGGTGATTGAGCAGTTCTTC. Translating gives CASSRKRGLAVIEQFF.

This chain connects TRBV15 to TRBJ2-7; D perhaps matches TRBD2 (5 bases). Germline V gene lookup returns CDR1 LNHNV and CDR2 YYDKDF (reference sequence). This CDR3 region has 13 residues. The V gene lost 3 bases and the J gene lost 5 bases, with 11 bases spanning the gap. The CDR3 is CATSRWETDEQYF. The CDR3 DNA sequence: TGTGCCACCAGCAGGTGGGAGACGGACGAGCAGTACTTC.

Here the CDR3 reads CASSAGLTGRYGYTF. The CDR3 nucleotides read TGTGCCAGCAGCGCGGGACTGACAGGGCGCTATGGCTACACCTTC. This chain connects TRBV5-4 to TRBJ1-2; 7 bases match TRBD1. The length of the CDR3 is 15 residues. Germline CDR1 is SGHNT and CDR2 is YYREEE (reference sequence). Losses at the gene ends were 4 bases for V and 4 bases for J; bases not matched to a gene: 10.

The rearrangement links TRBV12-5 to TRBJ2-5, with D hard to call. Germline assignment: CDR1 LGHNT and CDR2 FRNRAP. V lost 5 bases and J 7 bases, leaving 14 bases between the germline ends. This CDR3 is 13 amino acids long. The CDR3 DNA reads TGTGCTAGTGGTCGCTTTACTTCTGGGACCCAGTACTTC. Translation: CASGRFTSGTQYF.

The table lists this clone with a few counts. V gene TRBV30 combines with J gene TRBJ2-7; no reliable D call. CDR3 length: 11 residues. CDR1 is GTSNPN, CDR2 SVGIG, per germline (reference sequence). Trimming removed 2 bases at V and 5 bases at J, with 7 bases between. The CDR3 region has the DNA TGTGCCTGGAGTAGCGCGGACGAGCAGTACTTC. Amino acids: CAWSSADEQYF.

The chain links TRBV6-4 to TRBJ2-7, with 9 nucleotides matching TRBD1. The CDR3 totals 13 residues. Trimming cost V 8 bases and J 4 bases; bases outside gene matches: 6. CDR1 is MRHNA and CDR2 is SNTAGT in the germline V gene. The CDR3 is CASPGTGTYEQYF. CDR3 bases: TGTGCCAGCCCCGGGACAGGGACTTACGAGCAGTACTTC.

The chain recombines TRBV6-1 with TRBJ2-3; D unresolved. V shed 3 bases and J shed 10 bases, with 11 bases lying between them. Germline CDR1 and CDR2: MNHNS and SASEGT. This CDR3 comprises 12 residues. CDR3 in amino acids: CASSDTRLSQYF. In nucleotides, the CDR3 is TGTGCCAGCAGTGATACTCGACTTTCGCAGTATTTT.

There are a few counts of this clone. J is TRBJ1-4 and V is TRBV15; D not certain. The germline V gene has CDR1 LNHNV and CDR2 YYDKDF (reference sequence). This CDR3 comprises 15 residues. Trimming took 3 bases from V and 0 from J, leaving 8 bases between them. The CDR3 sequence: CATSRATPTNEKLFF. In DNA form, the CDR3 reads TGTGCCACCAGCAGGGCGACACCAACTAATGAAAAACTGTTTTTT. Supplemented by reference TRBV15 and TRBJ1-4, the full variable domain reads DAMVIQNPRYQVTQFGKPVTLSCSQTLNHNVMYWYQQKSSQAPKLLFHYYDKDFNNEADTPDNFQSRRPNTSFCFLDIRSPGLGDTAMYLCATSRATPTNEKLFFGSGTQLSVL.

The chain combines TRBV4-3 with TRBJ2-7; D might be TRBD2 (5 bases). The CDR3 consists of 13 residues. Germline V gene data show CDR1 as LGHNA and CDR2 as YSLEER. Deletions cut 0 bases from V and 9 bases from J, with 12 bases between. CDR3 DNA: TGCGCCAGCAGCCAAGAAATGCTAGGGAGGCAGTACTTC. It is translated as CASSQEMLGRQYF.